This T cell receptor (beta chain) stems from a study of CD8 T cells in ankylosing spondylitis. Using quantitative 5'-RACE with molecular barcodes, the authors made TCR beta libraries. From the 5' RACE reads, TCRdb called clonotypes with MiXCR, one entry per CDR3 protein. This sample has 750,000 to 850,000 distinct CDR3 sequences, with approximately 10% found just once. This clonotype occurred a few times. Antigen: not known. Study-level results: What seemed typical of ankylosing spondylitis blood was a TCR beta motif built from several highly homologous variants.

CDR3 length equals 17 residues. Germline V gene data show CDR1 as MDHEN and CDR2 as SYDVKM. Trimming cost V 5 bases and J 2 bases; bases outside gene matches: 14. The TCR was taken from a male donor with ankylosing spondylitis. Specimen: blood, either unsorted or a sorted T cell fraction (not recorded which). This chain links TRBV28 with TRBJ2-5, with 7 bases that match TRBD1. DNA for the CDR3: TGTGCCAGCAGTCCCCAATGGCAGGGGGTCAAGCAAGAGACCCAGTACTTC. Amino acids: CASSPQWQGVKQETQYF.